Below are 26 T cell receptor beta chains sequenced from a single sample in a study of blood T cell repertoires in COVID-19. Clones were read by immunoSEQ multiplex PCR, and TCRdb kept only the in-frame ones, dropping some. The data show about 78,000 clones, over 70% seen once. The sample taken for sequencing was peripheral blood. The receptors derive from a human donor in a cohort sampled during active COVID-19.

This CDR3 reads CASSIVQEQYF. The CDR3, as DNA: TGTGCCAGCAGCATAGTCCAAGAGCAGTACTTC. The chain couples TRBV7-2 to TRBJ2-7; no firm D call. In germline, CDR1 is SGHTA, CDR2 FQGNSA. The V and J ends lost 5 bases and 7 bases respectively, with 9 bases between them. The CDR3 runs 11 residues.

This sequence joins TRBV5-1 and TRBJ2-5; no reliable D call. The germline gives CDR1 SGHRS, CDR2 YFSETQ. V lost 3 bases and J lost 4, with 4 bases in between. The CDR3 spans 11 residues. CDR3: CASSSRETQYF. DNA of the CDR3: TGCGCCAGCAGCTCGCGAGAGACCCAGTACTTC.

The chain is built from TRBV11-3 and TRBJ2-1, with a weak D call TRBD1 (6 bases). Trimming removed 5 bases from V and 4 bases from J, with 9 bases in between. This CDR3 comprises 13 residues. Germline V gives CDR1 SGHNT, CDR2 YENEEA. CDR3 nucleotides: TGTGCCAGCAGCCTTGACAGGTACAATGAGCAGTTCTTC. Residues: CASSLDRYNEQFF.

This sequence joins TRBV10-3 and TRBJ2-5; TRBD1 is a possible D gene (5 bases). V gave up 3 bases and J gave up 0 bases, with 11 bases separating them. This CDR3 is 15 amino acids long. Germline V gene lookup returns CDR1 ENHRY and CDR2 SYGVKD. The CDR3 bases are TGTGCCATCAGTGATGAAGTGACAGACCAAGAGACCCAGTACTTC. The encoded protein is CAISDEVTDQETQYF.

As DNA, the CDR3 is TGTGCCAGCGGCACAGGGGGCCAGTTCTACGAGCAGTACTTC. Amino acid sequence: CASGTGGQFYEQYF. The V and J genes are TRBV28 and TRBJ2-7, with 9 bases lining up with TRBD1. Germline values: CDR1 MDHEN, CDR2 SYDVKM. The CDR3 is 14 residues long. V dropped 8 bases and J dropped 3; count of bases not matched to a gene: 8. The full variable domain, completed using reference TRBV28 and TRBJ2-7, is DVKVTQSSRYLVKRTGEKVFLECVQDMDHENMFWYRQDPGLGLRLIYFSYDVKMKEKGDIPEGYSVSREKKERFSLILESASTNQTSMYLCASGTGGQFYEQYFGPGTRLTVT.

The genes are TRBV6-5 and TRBJ1-5; unclear D gene. Germline V lookup: CDR1 MNHEY, CDR2 SVGAGI. The CDR3 is 14 amino acids. V lost 8 bases to trimming and J lost 9 bases, with 20 bases between them. CDR3 in amino acids: CASEEGKTDTPQHF. The CDR3 bases are TGTGCCAGCGAGGAGGGAAAGACCGACACGCCCCAGCATTTT.

This chain links TRBV5-1 with TRBJ1-5; D is unresolved. This CDR3 comprises 16 residues. Germline CDR1 SGHRS, CDR2 YFSETQ. The germline V and J ends were trimmed by 0 bases and 0 bases, with 10 bases remaining between them. The CDR3 is CASSLVGAYSNQPQHF. DNA of the CDR3: TGCGCCAGCAGCTTGGTGGGAGCGTATAGCAATCAGCCCCAGCATTTT.

This clone showed up just once. The V gene is TRBV9, the J gene TRBJ2-5; 11 bases align to TRBD2. There are 16 residues in the CDR3. Trimming took 6 bases from V and 1 from J; bases not matched to a gene: 8. The germline V gene has CDR1 SGDLS and CDR2 YYNGEE. The CDR3 nucleotides read TGTGCCAGCACCACCTCCGGGACTAGCGGCCAAGAGACCCAGTACTTC. Its protein is CASTTSGTSGQETQYF.

V is TRBV18 and J is TRBJ1-6, with D unclear. CDR1 KGHSH and CDR2 LQKENI come from the germline V gene. The V and J ends lost 4 bases and 9 bases respectively, with 16 bases between them. This CDR3 is 15 amino acids long. Written as DNA, the CDR3 is TGTGCCAGCTCACTGAGCGAGGGAGGGAGTTCACCCCTCCACTTT. As protein: CASSLSEGGSSPLHF.

This chain links TRBV6-6 with TRBJ1-6; possibly TRBD1 for D (6 bases). The ends were cut back, 6 bases at V and 7 bases at J, with 13 bases in the middle. Germline loops: CDR1 MNHNY, CDR2 SVGAGI (reference sequence). The CDR3 is 14 residues long. This CDR3 reads CASRKGGGNSPLHF. CDR3 coding DNA: TGTGCCAGCAGAAAAGGGGGGGGGAATTCACCCCTCCACTTT.

The rearrangement joins TRBV3-1 (or the pseudogene TRBV3-2) to TRBJ2-1; TRBD2 matches at 15 bases. Per the germline V gene, CDR1 is LGHDT and CDR2 is YNNKEL (reference sequence). This CDR3 contains 16 residues. V shed 0 bases, J shed 14 bases, and the junction held 8 bases outside the gene matches. CDR3 sequence: CASSQDYGLAGGPKFF. In DNA, the CDR3 is TGTGCCAGCAGCCAAGACTATGGACTAGCGGGGGGGCCTAAGTTCTTC.

The chain combines TRBV5-1 with TRBJ1-3, with D hard to call. This CDR3 is 15 amino acids long. The germline V gene encodes CDR1 SGHRS and CDR2 YFSETQ. The V end lost 4 bases, the J end lost 4 bases, and 15 bases lay between the germline ends. The CDR3 is CASSLGGLEGNTIYF. As DNA, the CDR3 is TGCGCCAGCAGCCTCGGCGGTTTGGAAGGAAACACCATATATTTT.

This clone was recorded a few times. The chain links TRBV2 to TRBJ1-1; D is uncertain. Germline loops: CDR1 SNHLY, CDR2 FYNNEI. V was pared by 6 bases and J by 5 bases, with 10 bases between. The CDR3 is 12 amino acids. DNA of the CDR3: TGTGCCAGCAGCTGGTCGGGAACTGAAGCTTTCTTT. As protein: CASSWSGTEAFF.

The chain is built from TRBV7-9 and TRBJ1-6; D ambiguous. V lost 10 bases and J lost 5, with 12 bases in between. The CDR3 spans 13 residues. Germline lookup yields CDR1 SEHNR and CDR2 FQNEAQ (reference sequence). CDR3 in amino acids: CATCDTNNSPLHF. The CDR3 nucleotides are TGTGCCACCTGTGACACAAATAATTCACCCCTCCACTTT.

This clone has only one observation. The chain couples TRBV4-2 to TRBJ2-5; TRBD1 matches 12 bases. The CDR3 runs 17 residues. The germline gives CDR1 LGHNA, CDR2 YNFKEQ. With V trimmed by 1 base and J by 5 bases, 8 bases remained unmatched. DNA of the CDR3: TGTGCCAGCAGCCAAGTCTGGGGGACAGGGGGCAGGGAGACCCAGTACTTC. Protein product: CASSQVWGTGGRETQYF.

This chain connects TRBV7-8 to TRBJ2-7; 7 positions match TRBD1. The germline CDR1 and CDR2 sequences are SGHVS and FQNEAQ. The CDR3 covers 17 residues. The V gene end was trimmed by 1 base and the J gene end by 0 bases; junction bases not matched to a gene: 9. Written as DNA, the CDR3 is TGTGCCAGCAGCTTAGTTAGTGGCCAGGGGGACTCCTACGAGCAGTACTTC. It codes for CASSLVSGQGDSYEQYF.

The rearrangement links TRBV7-2 to TRBJ2-4; TRBD2 matches at 7 bases. J lost 0 bases, V lost 3 bases, and 5 bases had no gene match. The V gene's germline CDR1 is SGHTA and CDR2 FQGNSA. The CDR3 spans 16 residues. The CDR3 loop is CASSFWGGVAKNIQYF. As DNA, the CDR3 is TGTGCCAGCAGCTTCTGGGGGGGGGTAGCCAAAAACATTCAGTACTTC.

The chain recombines TRBV10-3 with TRBJ2-2; the match to TRBD2 covers 10 bases. Germline V gene sequence: CDR1 ENHRY, CDR2 SYGVKD. J was trimmed by 5 bases and V by 2 bases; bases with no gene match: 8. The CDR3 has 17 residues. The chain's CDR3 is CAISERLAGLGTGELFF. The CDR3 DNA reads TGTGCCATCAGTGAGAGACTAGCGGGTCTTGGGACCGGGGAGCTGTTTTTT.

The chain links TRBV7-6 to TRBJ2-6; 13 bases are a match to TRBD2. V lost 2 bases, J lost 0 bases, and 7 bases stayed unmatched. Germline V gene data show CDR1 as SGHVS and CDR2 as FNYEAQ. CDR3 length equals 20 residues. CDR3 loop: CASSLWTSGGKSSGANVLTF. The CDR3 DNA is TGTGCCAGCAGCTTATGGACTAGCGGGGGCAAGAGCTCTGGGGCCAACGTCCTGACTTTC.

This clone appeared once. The chain joins TRBV6-2 or TRBV6-3 to TRBJ2-2; the D gene is possibly TRBD1 (6 bases). This CDR3 has 14 residues. Trimming pared 5 bases from V and 4 bases from J, leaving 11 bases between. Germline lookup yields CDR1 MNHEY and CDR2 SVGEGT. CDR3 in amino acids: CASSVQGPTGELFF. The CDR3 DNA is TGTGCCAGCAGTGTACAGGGACCCACCGGGGAGCTGTTTTTT.

V and J are TRBV15 and TRBJ2-3; D is perhaps TRBD2 (5 bases). The ends were cut back, 5 bases at V and 0 bases at J, with 12 bases in the middle. Germline CDR1 and CDR2: LNHNV and YYDKDF (reference sequence). The CDR3 runs 15 residues. CDR3 nucleotides: TGTGCCACCAGCGAGGGATCCGACAGCACAGATACGCAGTATTTT. Translating gives CATSEGSDSTDTQYF.

The chain combines TRBV5-6 with TRBJ1-2, with D tentatively TRBD1 (5 bases). The CDR3 covers 14 residues. The V and J ends lost 0 bases and 4 bases respectively, with 10 bases between them. Germline loops: CDR1 SGHDT, CDR2 YYEEEE. This chain's CDR3 is CASSLEQAGYGYTF. The CDR3 nucleotides read TGTGCCAGCAGCTTGGAACAGGCTGGCTATGGCTACACCTTC.

The chain uses TRBV5-1 and TRBJ1-1; D gene uncertain. Germline loops: CDR1 SGHRS, CDR2 YFSETQ. V was trimmed by 0 bases and J by 6 bases, leaving 6 bases between them. The CDR3 consists of 12 residues. CDR3 DNA sequence: TGCGCCAGCAGCTTGGAACGCGCTGAAGCTTTCTTT. Protein product: CASSLERAEAFF. Full variable domain (outside the CDR3, taken from reference TRBV5-1 and TRBJ1-1): KAGVTQTPRYLIKTRGQQVTLSCSPISGHRSVSWYQQTPGQGLQFLFEYFSETQRNKGNFPGRFSGRQFSNSRSEMNVSTLELGDSALYLCASSLERAEAFFGQGTRLTVV.

J is TRBJ2-7 and V is TRBV28; TRBD1 is a possible D gene (6 bases). The V and J ends lost 7 bases and 1 base respectively, with 11 bases between them. Germline V lookup: CDR1 MDHEN, CDR2 SYDVKM. The CDR3 is 13 amino acids. The DNA for the CDR3 is TGTGCCAGCACCACCGGACAGTCCTACGAGCAGTACTTC. It is translated as CASTTGQSYEQYF.

J is TRBJ2-7 and V is TRBV4-3; D might be TRBD1 (5 bases). The CDR3 runs 16 residues. CDR1 and CDR2 (germline): LGHNA, YSLEER. The germline V and J ends were trimmed by 0 bases and 4 bases, with 16 bases remaining between them. As DNA, the CDR3 is TGCGCCAGCAGCCAAGAATTCGGGCAGGGAAGTTACGAGCAGTACTTC. Amino acid sequence: CASSQEFGQGSYEQYF.

The chain couples TRBV19 to TRBJ1-4; 7 bases match TRBD1. The CDR3 totals 15 residues. Germline-derived CDR1 and CDR2 are LNHDA and SQIVND (reference sequence). The V and J ends lost 4 bases and 4 bases, in that order; junction bases with no gene match: 6. Written as DNA, the CDR3 is TGTGCCAGTAGTAGATCGACAGGGCTTAATGAAAAACTGTTTTTT. It encodes CASSRSTGLNEKLFF.